Below, 5 T cell receptor beta chains from the same sample are listed, as sequenced in a study of control samples from healthy donors and cancer patients. The repertoire was sequenced with immunoSEQ multiplex PCR; TCRdb's copy has only in-frame clones and lacks some. The profile shows about 98,000 clones, over 60% of them singletons. Sequencing input: blood. These receptor sequences come from a woman aged 30 to 39 in good health.

Only a few counts were recorded for this clone. The chain combines TRBV9 with TRBJ2-7; tentatively, D is TRBD2 (6 bases). V lost 3 bases and J lost 5, with 15 bases in between. The germline V gene encodes CDR1 SGDLS and CDR2 YYNGEE. The CDR3 loop spans 14 amino acids. The CDR3: CASSALEGGDEQYF. The CDR3 DNA is TGTGCCAGCAGCGCATTAGAGGGAGGCGACGAGCAGTACTTC. Looking up the rest from reference TRBV9 and TRBJ2-7 gives the full variable domain: DSGVTQTPKHLITATGQRVTLRCSPRSGDLSVYWYQQSLDQGLQFLIQYYNGEERAKGNILERFSAQQFPDLHSELNLSSLELGDSALYFCASSALEGGDEQYFGPGTRLTVT.

The chain carries TRBV5-5 and TRBJ1-5; 9 bases match TRBD1. The germline V gene encodes CDR1 SGHKS and CDR2 YYEKEE (reference sequence). The trim removed 2 bases at V and 5 bases at J, leaving 5 bases unmatched. This CDR3 comprises 15 residues. CDR3 DNA: TGTGCCAGCAGCTTCACAGGGGGCTTCTATCAGCCCCAGCATTTT. This translates into CASSFTGGFYQPQHF.

The chain has TRBV29-1 and TRBJ2-7; D might be TRBD1 (5 bases). The CDR3 has 13 amino acids. The ends were cut back, 6 bases at V and 5 bases at J, with 17 bases in the middle. CDR1 is SQVTM, CDR2 ANQGSEA, per germline. CDR3 DNA sequence: TGCAGCGTCAGGACATGGGGAACTAACGAGCAGTACTTC. Its protein product is CSVRTWGTNEQYF.

A remark on this clone: Other DNA sequences in the sample encode the same CDR3. The chain uses TRBV5-6 and TRBJ2-7; D tentatively fits TRBD1 or TRBD2 (5 bases each). The length of the CDR3 is 14 residues. Trimming removed 1 base from V and 0 bases from J, with 8 bases in between. Germline CDR1 SGHDT, CDR2 YYEEEE. The CDR3 is CASSLQGPSYEQYF. The CDR3 bases are TGTGCCAGCAGCTTGCAGGGACCCTCCTACGAGCAGTACTTC. The variable domain in full, completed from reference TRBV5-6 and TRBJ2-7, reads DAGVTQSPTHLIKTRGQQVTLRCSPKSGHDTVSWYQQALGQGPQFIFQYYEEEERQRGNFPDRFSGHQFPNYSSELNVNALLLGDSALYLCASSLQGPSYEQYFGPGTRLTVT.

This clone is a singleton in its sample. The genes are TRBV19 and TRBJ2-7; D tentatively reads TRBD1 or TRBD2 (5 bases each). The CDR3 spans 14 residues. CDR1 is LNHDA, CDR2 SQIVND, per germline (reference sequence). V lost 4 bases and J lost 2, with 12 bases in between. CDR3 bases: TGTGCCAGTAGTACCGGGACGGCGACCTACGAGCAGTACTTC. It encodes CASSTGTATYEQYF.